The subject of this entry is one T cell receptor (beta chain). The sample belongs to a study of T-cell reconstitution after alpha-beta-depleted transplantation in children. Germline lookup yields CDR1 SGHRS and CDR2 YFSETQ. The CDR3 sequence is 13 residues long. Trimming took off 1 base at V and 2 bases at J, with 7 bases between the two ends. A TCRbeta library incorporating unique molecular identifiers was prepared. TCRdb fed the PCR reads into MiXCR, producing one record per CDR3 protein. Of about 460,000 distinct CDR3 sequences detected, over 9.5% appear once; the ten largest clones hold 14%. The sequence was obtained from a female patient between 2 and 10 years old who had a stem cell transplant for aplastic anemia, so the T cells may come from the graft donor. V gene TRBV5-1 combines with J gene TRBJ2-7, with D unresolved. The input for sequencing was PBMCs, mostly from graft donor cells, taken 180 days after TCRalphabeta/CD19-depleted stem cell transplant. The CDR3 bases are TGCGCCAGCAGCTTGACAGCAGCCTACGAGCAGTACTTC. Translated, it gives CASSLTAAYEQYF.